A single T cell receptor (beta chain) is shown here with its context. Its antigen is unknown. Trimming removed 4 bases from V and 12 bases from J; junction bases left unmatched: 8. Germline V gene sequence: CDR1 SGHNT, CDR2 YENEEA. CDR3 size: 13 residues. TCRdb's table, derived via immunoSEQ multiplex PCR, lists solely in-frame clones and lacks some. In the table there are roughly 400,000 clones, about 92% of which are singletons. This entry is derived from a study of Ad26.COV2.S vaccination and SARS-CoV-2 variants. As to treatment: 15 to 20 received Ad26.COV2.S at low or high dose, single or two shots; about 5 received placebo; per-sample allocation not given. After the first vaccine or placebo injection, samples were drawn on day 63. An adult of 18-55 years in Boston served as donor. Spike of the Wuhan-strain SARS-CoV-2 was expressed by an Ad26 vector, which formed the vaccine. General observations from the study: Participants in the vaccine arm had higher spike-specific TCR breadth; placebo recipients had lower. Substantial breadth was reportedly displayed by spike-specific CD8+ and CD4+ T cell responses after vaccination.

The chain recombines TRBV11-3 with TRBJ2-1; 8 bases agree with TRBD2. The clonotype comes from a person aged 18-65 years who received the Ad26.COV2.S COVID-19 vaccine or a placebo. Sample: peripheral blood, taken in a trial of Ad26.COV2.S vaccine versus placebo. In DNA, the CDR3 is TGTGCCAGCAGCTCAGGTCCTAGCGGGCTGCAGTTCTTC. This sequence encodes CASSSGPSGLQFF. The complete variable domain, with remaining parts taken from reference TRBV11-3 and TRBJ2-1, reads EAGVVQSPRYKIIEKKQPVAFWCNPISGHNTLYWYLQNLGQGPELLIRYENEEAVDDSQLPKDRFSAERLKGVDSTLKIQPAELGDSAVYLCASSSGPSGLQFFGPGTRLTVL.